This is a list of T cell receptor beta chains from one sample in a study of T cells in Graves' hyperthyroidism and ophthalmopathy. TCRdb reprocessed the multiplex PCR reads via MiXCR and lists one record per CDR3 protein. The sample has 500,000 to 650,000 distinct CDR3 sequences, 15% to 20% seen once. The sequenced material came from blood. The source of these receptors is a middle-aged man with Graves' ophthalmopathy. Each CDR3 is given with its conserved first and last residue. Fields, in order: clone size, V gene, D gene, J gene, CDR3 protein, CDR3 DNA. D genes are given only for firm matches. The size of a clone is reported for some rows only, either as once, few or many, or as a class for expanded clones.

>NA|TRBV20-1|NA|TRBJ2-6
CSVEGSGANVLTF
TGCAGCGTTGAGGGGTCTGGGGCCAACGTCCTGACTTTC
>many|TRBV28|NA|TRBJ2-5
CASRTDPGEETQYF
TGTGCCAGCAGAACCGACCCCGGGGAAGAGACCCAGTACTTC
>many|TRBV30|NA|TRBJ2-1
CAWVGSSYNEQFF
TGTGCCTGGGTCGGGAGCTCCTACAATGAGCAGTTCTTC
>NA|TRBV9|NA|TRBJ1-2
CASSAFVGKDYGYTF
TGTGCCAGCAGCGCATTTGTAGGGAAGGACTATGGCTACACCTTC
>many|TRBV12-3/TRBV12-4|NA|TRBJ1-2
CASSYGQNYGYTF
TGTGCCAGCAGTTACGGACAGAACTATGGCTACACCTTC
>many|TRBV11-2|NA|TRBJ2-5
CASSSGKETQYF
TGTGCCAGCAGTTCCGGGAAAGAGACCCAGTACTTC
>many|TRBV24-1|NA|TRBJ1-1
CATSEEGLNTEAFF
TGTGCCACCAGTGAGGAGGGGTTGAACACTGAAGCTTTCTTT
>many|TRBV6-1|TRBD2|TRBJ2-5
CASTRDYLRETQYF
TGTGCCAGCACCAGGGACTATCTGAGGGAGACCCAGTACTTC
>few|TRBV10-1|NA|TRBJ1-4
CASSAGSSEKLFF
TGCGCCAGCAGTGCTGGATCCAGCGAAAAACTGTTTTTT
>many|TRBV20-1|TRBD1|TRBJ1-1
CSAHAGGSTEAFF
TGCAGTGCTCATGCAGGGGGATCTACTGAAGCTTTCTTT
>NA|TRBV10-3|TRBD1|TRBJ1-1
CAISGIPGQNAMNTEAFF
TGTGCCATCAGTGGGATCCCGGGACAGAACGCCATGAACACTGAAGCTTTCTTT
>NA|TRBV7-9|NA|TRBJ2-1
CASSFRDPFNEQFF
TGTGCCAGCAGCTTCCGGGACCCCTTCAATGAGCAGTTCTTC
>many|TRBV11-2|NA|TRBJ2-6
CASSLEGGRSLGNVLTF
TGTGCCAGCAGCTTAGAAGGGGGGCGAAGCTTGGGTAACGTCCTGACTTTC
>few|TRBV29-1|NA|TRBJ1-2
CSVPDFGGYGYTF
TGCAGCGTACCCGACTTTGGCGGCTATGGCTACACCTTC
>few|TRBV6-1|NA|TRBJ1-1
CASMGPRGVNTEAFF
TGTGCCAGCATGGGACCACGGGGGGTGAACACTGAAGCTTTCTTT
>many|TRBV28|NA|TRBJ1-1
CASSFLAGAFF
TGTGCCAGCAGTTTTCTAGCGGGAGCTTTCTTT
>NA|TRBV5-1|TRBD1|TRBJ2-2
CASSLAGTGASTGELFF
TGCGCCAGCAGCTTGGCCGGGACAGGGGCGAGCACCGGGGAGCTGTTTTTT
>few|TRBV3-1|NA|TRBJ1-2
CASSPTGQGSYGYTF
TGTGCCAGCAGCCCCACCGGGCAGGGGAGCTATGGCTACACCTTC
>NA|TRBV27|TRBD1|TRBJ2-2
CASSPRQGPNTGELFF
TGTGCCAGCAGTCCCCGACAGGGCCCGAACACCGGGGAGCTGTTTTTT
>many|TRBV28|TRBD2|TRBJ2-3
CASSPRLGLAGTDTQYF
TGTGCCAGCAGTCCGAGACTGGGACTAGCGGGCACAGATACGCAGTATTTT
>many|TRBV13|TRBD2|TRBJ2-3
CASSFGRLGTDTQYF
TGTGCCAGCAGCTTCGGGAGGTTGGGCACAGATACGCAGTATTTT
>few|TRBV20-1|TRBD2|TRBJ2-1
CSARSAGGNEQFF
TGCAGTGCTAGAAGCGCGGGGGGGAATGAGCAGTTCTTC
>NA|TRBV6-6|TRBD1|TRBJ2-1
CASSYSYRGNNEQFF
TGTGCCAGCAGTTACTCATACAGGGGTAACAATGAGCAGTTCTTC
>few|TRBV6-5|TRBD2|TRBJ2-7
CASSYEAGGTEQYF
TGTGCCAGCAGTTACGAAGCGGGGGGAACCGAGCAGTACTTC
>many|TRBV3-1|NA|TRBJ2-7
CASSQDLGGEQYF
TGTGCCAGCAGCCAAGATCTCGGGGGCGAGCAGTACTTC
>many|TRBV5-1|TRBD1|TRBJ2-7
CASSLVSGGLDEQYF
TGCGCCAGCAGCTTGGTATCAGGGGGCCTGGACGAGCAGTACTTC
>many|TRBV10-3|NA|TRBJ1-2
CAIGTADYGYTF
TGTGCCATAGGGACCGCAGACTATGGCTACACCTTC
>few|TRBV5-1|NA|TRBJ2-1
CASSLTIQRNNEQFF
TGCGCCAGCAGCTTGACGATCCAGCGGAACAATGAGCAGTTCTTC
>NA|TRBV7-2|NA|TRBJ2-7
CASSLEPGLYEQYF
TGTGCCAGCAGCTTAGAGCCAGGACTCTACGAGCAGTACTTC
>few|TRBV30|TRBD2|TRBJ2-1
CAWSVQIAGAGEQFF
TGTGCCTGGAGTGTACAAATAGCGGGAGCTGGTGAGCAGTTCTTC
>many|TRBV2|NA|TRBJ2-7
CASRGRGTYEQYF
TGTGCCAGCAGGGGCAGGGGCACCTACGAGCAGTACTTC
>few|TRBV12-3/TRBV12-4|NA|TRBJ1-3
CASRADRHYSGNTIYF
TGTGCCAGTCGCGCCGACCGTCATTACTCTGGAAACACCATATATTTT
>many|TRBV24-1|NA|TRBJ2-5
CATSDLQGGAETQYF
TGTGCCACCAGTGATCTACAGGGTGGAGCGGAGACCCAGTACTTC
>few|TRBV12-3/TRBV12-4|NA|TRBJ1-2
CASRIRDGVYGYTF
TGTGCCAGCAGGATCCGGGACGGGGTTTATGGCTACACCTTC
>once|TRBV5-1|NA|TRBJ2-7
CASSYETSSYEQYF
TGCGCCAGCAGCTATGAGACTAGTTCCTACGAGCAGTACTTC
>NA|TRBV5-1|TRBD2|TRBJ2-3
CASSLWGGVQPTDTQYF
TGCGCCAGCAGCCTCTGGGGAGGGGTACAACCCACAGATACGCAGTATTTT
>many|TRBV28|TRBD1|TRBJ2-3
CASTNSGTGMLNTQYF
TGTGCCAGCACCAATTCCGGGACAGGGATGCTCAATACGCAGTATTTT
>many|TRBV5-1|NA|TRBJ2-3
CASSLSPSAGTDTQYF
TGCGCCAGCAGCTTGTCCCCTTCGGCGGGCACAGATACGCAGTATTTT
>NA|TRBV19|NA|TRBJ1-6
CATRPPPGTDSPLHF
TGTGCCACCCGGCCCCCTCCGGGGACGGATTCACCCCTCCACTTT
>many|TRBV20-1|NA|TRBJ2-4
CSARVEGTKNIQYF
TGCAGTGCTAGAGTGGAGGGTACCAAAAACATTCAGTACTTC
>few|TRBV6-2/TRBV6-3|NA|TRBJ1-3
CASNRNSGNTIYF
TGTGCCAGCAACAGAAATTCTGGAAACACCATATATTTT
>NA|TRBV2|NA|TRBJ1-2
CASSLIWAGYTF
TGTGCCAGCAGCCTAATATGGGCTGGCTACACCTTC
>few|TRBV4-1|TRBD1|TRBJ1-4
CASSRRTGTTTNEKLFF
TGCGCCAGCAGCCGACGGACAGGAACTACAACTAATGAAAAACTGTTTTTT
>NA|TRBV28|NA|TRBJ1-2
CASRLTGSRVYTF
TGTGCCAGCAGGCTTACAGGGTCTAGAGTCTACACCTTC
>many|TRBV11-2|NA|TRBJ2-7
CASSLSNLAATYEQYF
TGTGCCAGCAGCTTATCTAACCTAGCAGCGACCTACGAGCAGTACTTC